What follows are 30 T cell receptor beta chains derived from one specimen sequenced in a study of T cells in women clearing cervical HPV infection. Some clones are missing from TCRdb's copy, which holds only in-frame ones; the method was immunoSEQ multiplex PCR. In all, the sample yields 30,000 to 40,000 clones. Input material: blood buffy coat. The origin of the receptors is a woman between 18 and 70 years old with a cervical HPV16 infection that either progressed to CIN3+ or cleared (not recorded which).

Worth noting for this clone: With the read ending 3 residues before the CDR3 end, the germline J gene is used to fill in that end. The rearrangement uses TRBV19 and TRBJ2-5, with D perhaps matching TRBD2 (6 bases). The V end lost 3 bases, the J end lost 0 bases, and 8 bases lay between the germline ends. Looked up from germline, CDR1 is LNHDA and CDR2 is SQIVND (reference sequence). This CDR3 contains 14 residues. CDR3 amino acids: CASSIGLYQETQYF. Incomplete CDR3 DNA: TGTGCCAGTAGTATCGGACTATACCAAGAGACC.

With regard to this clone: Sequencing ends 3 residues short of the CDR3 end; the germline J gene provides the rest. The rearrangement links TRBV10-3 to TRBJ1-4; D might be TRBD1 (5 bases). V was cut by 2 bases and J by 6 bases, with 22 bases left in between. This CDR3 is 18 amino acids long. Per the germline V gene, CDR1 is ENHRY and CDR2 is SYGVKD. This chain's CDR3 is CAISEPRTLGVSYEKLFF. The covered CDR3 bases are TGTGCCATCAGTGAGCCAAGGACATTGGGCGTTAGTTATGAAAAA.

As for this clone: The read gets to within 3 residues of the CDR3 end, and the germline J gene fills in the rest. The genes are TRBV7-2 and TRBJ1-6; maybe TRBD1 (6 bases). The CDR3 loop spans 15 amino acids. Germline CDR1 reads SGHTA; CDR2 reads FQGNSA. Trimming stripped 6 bases from V and 8 bases from J, with 17 bases between. CDR3 DNA, as far as it was read: TGTGCCAGCAGTCCGGGTGGGGGCGCTTATTCACCC. This codes for CASSPGGGAYSP. In full, the CDR3 is CASSPGGGAYSPLHF.

On this clone: The sequenced fragment ends 3 residues before the CDR3 boundary, so the rest is inferred from the germline J gene. The V and J genes are TRBV18 and TRBJ1-2, with no clear D. Per germline, CDR1 KGHSH and CDR2 LQKENI. The CDR3 spans 13 residues. The CDR3 region is CASSPAEYYDYTF. CDR3 DNA, as far as it was read: TGTGCCAGCTCACCGGCAGAATACTACGAC.

A remark on this clone: The read is 3 residues too short to cover the CDR3 end, so that end is filled in from the germline J gene. This chain connects TRBV19 to TRBJ1-2, with unresolved D. V gave up 10 bases and J gave up 0 bases, with 15 bases separating them. The length of the CDR3 is 14 residues. Germline V gene lookup returns CDR1 LNHDA and CDR2 SQIVND (reference sequence). The part of the CDR3 DNA that was read is TGTGCCACTAGCACACGGGGATCTAACTATGGC. Translated: CATSTRGSNYG. The CDR3 as a whole reads CATSTRGSNYGYTF.

As concerns this clone: The missing CDR3 end, 3 residues past where the read stops, is filled in from the germline J gene. This chain uses TRBV19 with TRBJ2-2, with TRBD1 matching 12 bases. This CDR3 is 14 amino acids long. Trimming took 6 bases from V and 6 from J; bases not matched to a gene: 2. CDR1 is LNHDA, CDR2 SQIVND, per germline (reference sequence). The CDR3 bases that were read are TGTGCCAGTAGCCGGGACAGGGGGCCCGGGGAG. Amino acids: CASSRDRGPGE. The full CDR3 protein reads CASSRDRGPGELFF. Supplemented by reference TRBV19 and TRBJ2-2, the full variable domain reads DGGITQSPKYLFRKEGQNVTLSCEQNLNHDAMYWYRQDPGQGLRLIYYSQIVNDFQKGDIAEGYSVSREKKESFPLTVTSAQKNPTAFYLCASSRDRGPGELFFGEGSRLTVL.

Concerning this clone: The read terminates 3 residues ahead of where the CDR3 ends, so the germline J gene completes it. The chain uses TRBV12-3 or TRBV12-4 and TRBJ1-1; no definite D call. The CDR3 is made up of 13 amino acids. The CDR3 loop reads CASSFKVYIQAFF. The sequenced part of the CDR3 DNA is TGTGCCAGCAGTTTCAAGGTATACATACAA.

Comments on this clone: Sequencing ends 3 residues short of the CDR3 end; the germline J gene provides the rest. This sequence joins TRBV2 and TRBJ1-6; possible D gene TRBD1, 6 bases. This CDR3 has 14 amino acids. CDR1 and CDR2 (germline): SNHLY, FYNNEI. V gave up 7 bases and J gave up 6 bases, with 13 bases separating them. The part of the CDR3 DNA that was read is TGTGCCAGCACCCGTGGACAGTTTAATTCACCC. Translated, it gives CASTRGQFNSP. The whole CDR3 protein reads CASTRGQFNSPLHF.

On this clone itself: The CDR3 end falls 3 residues outside the read, so it is completed with the germline J gene. The chain employs TRBV13 and TRBJ1-4; D is undetermined. Germline assignment: CDR1 PRHDT and CDR2 FYEKMQ (reference sequence). V lost 0 bases and J lost 8, with 10 bases in between. CDR3 length: 14 residues. The sequenced part of the CDR3 DNA is TGTGCCAGCAGCTTAGGCTCTTCTCGGGAAAAA. Translation gives CASSLGSSREK. From start to end, the CDR3 is CASSLGSSREKLFF.

The CDR3 bases that were read are TGCAGCGTTGAATTTCAGGGACTAGCGGGGGGGTCTAGCACAGATACG. Translating gives CSVEFQGLAGGSSTDT. The entire CDR3 reads CSVEFQGLAGGSSTDTQYF. The chain employs TRBV29-1 and TRBJ2-3, with 16 bases lining up with TRBD2. The observed sequence ends 3 residues before the CDR3 terminus, with the missing tail filled in from the germline J gene. V shed 2 bases and J 0 bases; nucleotides not matched to a gene: 8. CDR1 SQVTM and CDR2 ANQGSEA come from the germline V gene. CDR3 size: 19 residues.

Judged by frequency, this clone is medium-sized. The CDR3 extends 3 residues past the end of the read, so its final part is completed from the germline J gene. This sample includes further DNA sequences coding for the same CDR3. The chain joins TRBV5-1 to TRBJ2-2; 7 nucleotides align to TRBD1. V gave up 7 bases and J gave up 0 bases; unmatched junction bases: 6. This CDR3 region has 15 residues. CDR1 is SGHRS, CDR2 YFSETQ, per germline. The covered CDR3 bases are TGCGCCAGCCGCCCCGGGACAGCGAACACCGGGGAG. Its translation: CASRPGTANTGE. The whole CDR3 sequence is CASRPGTANTGELFF.

On this clone itself: The read is 3 residues too short to cover the CDR3 end, so that end is filled in from the germline J gene. The sample has other DNA sequences that encode this CDR3 too. The chain uses TRBV5-1 and TRBJ1-3; 7 bases line up with TRBD1. With 7 bases clipped from V and 2 bases from J, the junction kept 3 bases outside the gene matches. Germline values: CDR1 SGHRS, CDR2 YFSETQ. This CDR3 spans 13 amino acids. The chain's CDR3 is CASGDRAGNTIYF. The DNA read from the CDR3 is TGCGCCAGCGGCGACAGGGCTGGAAACACC.

A word on this clone: Sequencing ends 3 residues short of the CDR3 end; the germline J gene provides the rest. The chain combines TRBV12-3 or TRBV12-4 with TRBJ1-5, with D perhaps matching TRBD1 (6 bases). The CDR3 is made up of 14 amino acids. With 6 bases removed from V and 1 base from J, the gap between germline ends came to 10 bases. CDR3 DNA, as far as it was read: TGTGCCAGCAGACGAGGACAGAGCAATCAGCCC. Encoded protein: CASRRGQSNQP. The complete CDR3 reads CASRRGQSNQPQHF.

On this clone: Read coverage stops 3 residues before the CDR3 terminus; the germline J gene supplies the remainder. The chain carries TRBV11-3 and TRBJ2-3, with D unresolved. CDR3 size: 15 residues. Per the germline V gene, CDR1 is SGHNT and CDR2 is YENEEA. The CDR3: CASSLDGLAGETQYF. Partial CDR3 DNA: TGTGCCAGCAGCTTAGATGGATTAGCCGGAGAGACG.

This CDR3 is CSVEWMTGSGNTIYF. The covered CDR3 bases are TGCAGCGTTGAATGGATGACAGGGTCGGGAAACACC. The V and J genes are TRBV29-1 and TRBJ1-3, with TRBD1 matching 7 bases. The read falls 3 residues short of the CDR3 end, and the missing part is taken from the germline J gene. This CDR3 has 15 residues. The germline V gene has CDR1 SQVTM and CDR2 ANQGSEA. V lost 2 bases, J lost 4 bases, and 8 bases stayed unmatched.

Worth noting for this clone: The DNA ends 3 residues before the CDR3 does, and the rest of the CDR3 is filled in from the germline J gene. Additional DNA sequences in this sample encode the identical CDR3. V usage is TRBV10-3 and J usage is TRBJ1-3, with TRBD1 matching over 8 bases. CDR1 and CDR2 from the germline V gene are ENHRY and SYGVKD. The junction had 5 bases not matched to a gene; V was cut back by 10 bases and J by 0 bases. The CDR3 extends over 14 amino acids. The CDR3 region is CATGQGFSGNTIYF. CDR3 DNA (partial): TGTGCCACCGGACAGGGCTTCTCTGGAAACACC.

With respect to this clone: The CDR3 end lies 3 residues beyond the end of the read and is filled in from the germline J gene. V and J are TRBV20-1 and TRBJ2-4; tentatively, D is TRBD2 (5 bases). Trimming removed 3 bases from V and 0 bases from J, with 15 bases in between. This CDR3 spans 16 amino acids. Germline lookup yields CDR1 DFQATT and CDR2 SNEGSKA (reference sequence). Incomplete CDR3 DNA: TGCAGTGCTAGGGTTACGGGGTACTTAGCCAAAAACATT. It codes for CSARVTGYLAKNI. The CDR3 in its entirety is CSARVTGYLAKNIQYF.

As to this clone: The read terminates 3 residues before the CDR3 end, so the remaining end is supplied by the germline J gene. The chain has TRBV7-9 and TRBJ1-6, with a tentative D call TRBD1 (6 bases). The V and J ends lost 7 bases and 9 bases respectively, with 10 bases between them. This CDR3 has 12 amino acids. Looked up from germline, CDR1 is SEHNR and CDR2 is FQNEAQ (reference sequence). The CDR3 is CASTGDGSPLHF. Partial CDR3 DNA: TGTGCCAGCACAGGGGATGGTTCACCC.

With respect to this clone: The read is 3 residues too short to cover the CDR3 end, so that end is filled in from the germline J gene. This chain connects TRBV7-9 to TRBJ1-2, with D perhaps TRBD1 (6 bases). The germline CDR1 and CDR2 sequences are SEHNR and FQNEAQ (reference sequence). The CDR3 consists of 13 residues. The CDR3 is CASSLGTEYDYTF. The DNA read from the CDR3 is TGTGCCAGCAGCTTAGGGACAGAGTACGAC.

CDR3 sequence: CASKYAGPSGEQYF. The CDR3 bases that were read are TGTGCCAGTAAGTATGCAGGACCGAGCGGCGAG. V and J are TRBV19 and TRBJ2-7, with D possibly being TRBD2 (5 bases). The read is 3 residues too short to cover the CDR3 end, so that end is filled in from the germline J gene. The CDR3 runs to 14 residues. V dropped 7 bases and J dropped 6 bases, with 19 bases sitting between them. CDR1 is LNHDA, CDR2 SQIVND, per germline (reference sequence).

The CDR3 spells CSVNGQVSHEQYF. The part of the CDR3 DNA that was read is TGCAGCGTTAATGGACAGGTTTCCCACGAG. The J gene is TRBJ2-7, the V gene TRBV29-1; TRBD1 agrees at 7 bases. Read sequence stops 3 residues before the CDR3 end, and the germline J gene provides the missing end. V lost 5 bases and J lost 5; bases outside the gene matches: 9. This CDR3 has 13 residues. Per the germline V gene, CDR1 is SQVTM and CDR2 is ANQGSEA.

Judged by frequency, this clone is medium-sized (0.01 to 0.1%). Coverage ceases 3 residues before the CDR3 finishes, and the germline J gene fills in the end. This sample also contains other DNA sequences that code for the same CDR3. The chain is built from TRBV4-1 and TRBJ1-3; TRBD1 might be the D (5 bases). The V gene lost 0 bases and the J gene lost 0 bases, with 12 bases spanning the gap. Germline CDR1 and CDR2: MGHRA and YSYEKL. This CDR3 has 17 amino acids. The DNA read from the CDR3 is TGCGCCAGCAGCCAAGATGAGCAGGGCCCCTCTGGAAACACC. It encodes CASSQDEQGPSGNT. The entire CDR3 sequence reads CASSQDEQGPSGNTIYF.

About this clone: The observed sequence ends 3 residues before the CDR3 terminus, with the missing tail filled in from the germline J gene. The chain has TRBV7-2 and TRBJ1-5; no firm D call. The CDR3 totals 14 residues. V was trimmed by 3 bases and J by 6 bases, leaving 12 bases between them. Germline V gene lookup returns CDR1 SGHTA and CDR2 FQGNSA. Incomplete CDR3 DNA: TGTGCCAGCAGCTTCCCCAATTTCGGTCAGCCC. It yields the protein CASSFPNFGQP. The full CDR3 sequence reads CASSFPNFGQPQHF.

On this clone: The read falls 3 residues short of the CDR3 end, and the missing part is taken from the germline J gene. This chain uses TRBV7-2 with TRBJ1-2; D is perhaps TRBD1 (5 bases). The CDR3 consists of 14 residues. In germline, CDR1 is SGHTA, CDR2 FQGNSA. Incomplete CDR3 DNA: TGTGCCAGCAGCTTTGACAGATATTCCTACGAC. Translated: CASSFDRYSYD. The complete CDR3 reads CASSFDRYSYDYTF.

About this clone itself: The read finishes 3 residues shy of the CDR3 end, and the germline J gene is used to complete it. The chain uses TRBV20-1 and TRBJ2-2; D might be TRBD1 (6 bases). The CDR3 has 12 residues. Trimming pared 3 bases from V and 6 bases from J, leaving 8 bases between. CDR1 is DFQATT, CDR2 SNEGSKA, per germline (reference sequence). The CDR3 is CSASPGAGELFF. The DNA read from the CDR3 is TGCAGTGCTAGTCCAGGGGCCGGGGAG.

A word on this clone: The read ends 3 residues before the CDR3 terminus; that terminus is restored from the germline J gene. The chain couples TRBV6-9 to TRBJ2-1; 7 bases match TRBD2. The CDR3 extends over 13 amino acids. The trim removed 6 bases at V and 7 bases at J, leaving 6 bases unmatched. Germline CDR1 is MNHGY and CDR2 is SVAAGI. The DNA read from the CDR3 is TGTGCCAGCAGGGAACCCGGGGGGAATGAG. The encoded protein is CASREPGGNE. The whole CDR3 sequence is CASREPGGNEQFF.

As regards this clone: With the read ending 3 residues before the CDR3 end, the germline J gene is used to fill in that end. This chain links TRBV5-5 with TRBJ1-2; D remains ambiguous. The CDR3 sequence is 13 residues long. Germline loops: CDR1 SGHKS, CDR2 YYEKEE (reference sequence). V was shortened by 2 bases and J by 6 bases, with 11 bases between the two germline ends. The sequenced CDR3 bases are TGTGCCAGCAGCTTCAGGCCAGTGGATGGC. This translates into CASSFRPVDG. The whole CDR3 sequence is CASSFRPVDGYTF.

In the case of this clone: The observed sequence ends 3 residues before the CDR3 terminus, with the missing tail filled in from the germline J gene. The chain is built from TRBV4-2 and TRBJ2-7; 9 bases align to TRBD2. V lost 5 bases and J lost 6; bases outside the gene matches: 8. The CDR3 is 14 residues long. CDR1 is LGHNA, CDR2 YNFKEQ, per germline. CDR3 residues: CASSEGTSKGEQYF. The DNA read from the CDR3 is TGTGCCAGCAGCGAGGGGACTAGCAAGGGCGAG.

CDR3 amino acids: CASSSQATNEKLFF. The covered CDR3 bases are TGTGCCAGCAGCTCACAGGCCACTAATGAAAAA. The rearrangement links TRBV11-2 to TRBJ1-4; D perhaps matches TRBD1 (5 bases). Read sequence stops 3 residues before the CDR3 end, and the germline J gene provides the missing end. Germline CDR1 is SGHAT and CDR2 is FQNNGV. Trimming stripped 4 bases from V and 2 bases from J, with 8 bases between. This CDR3 contains 14 residues.

For this clone: The read ends 3 residues before the CDR3 terminus; that terminus is restored from the germline J gene. V and J are TRBV2 and TRBJ2-5; D is unresolved. There are 14 residues in the CDR3. Germline V CDR1 and CDR2: SNHLY, FYNNEI. V lost 7 bases and J lost 5, with 17 bases in between. The DNA read from the CDR3 is TGTGCCAGCACTGACGCCCAGAGAATGGAGACC. Its translation: CASTDAQRMET. The complete CDR3 reads CASTDAQRMETQYF.